The 5 T cell receptor beta chains below come from one sample, sequenced in a study of long-term antiretroviral therapy in people with HIV. Survey-level immunoSEQ v3.0 assays were run. Clones were sequenced by immunoSEQ multiplex PCR, and TCRdb holds only the in-frame ones, with some missing. The sample has about 26,000 clones; about 88% are singletons. This material consisted of unsorted PBMCs, taken approximately 2.7 years after starting antiretroviral therapy. The receptors were gathered from a man aged 35 to 55 with HIV.

The rearrangement links TRBV21-1 to TRBJ1-5; whether TRBD1, the table's D call, matches the DNA was not checked. TRBV21-1 corresponds to a pseudogene. The CDR3 spans 15 residues. CDR3 DNA sequence: TGTGCCAGCAGCAAACAGTTCGATAGCAATCAGCCCCAGCATTTT. Translating gives CASSKQFDSNQPQHF.

The chain uses TRBV5-1 and TRBJ2-7; TRBD2 matches 7 bases. The CDR3 is 16 amino acids. Germline CDR1 and CDR2: SGHRS and YFSETQ. V shed 1 base and J 1 base; nucleotides not matched to a gene: 8. The CDR3 nucleotides are TGCGCCAGCAGCTTGTCTAGCGGCACGGGGTCCTACGAGCAGTACTTC. This encodes CASSLSSGTGSYEQYF. Supplemented by reference TRBV5-1 and TRBJ2-7, the full variable domain reads KAGVTQTPRYLIKTRGQQVTLSCSPISGHRSVSWYQQTPGQGLQFLFEYFSETQRNKGNFPGRFSGRQFSNSRSEMNVSTLELGDSALYLCASSLSSGTGSYEQYFGPGTRLTVT.

The chain is built from TRBV10-2 and TRBJ1-2; 7 positions match TRBD1. Per the germline V gene, CDR1 is WSHSY and CDR2 is SAAADI. Germline trimming cut 3 bases from V and 7 bases from J; bases unmatched to any gene: 8. This CDR3 region has 14 residues. Here the CDR3 DNA reads TGCGCCAGCAGTGACAGTAAGGGGGCGGGTGGCTACACCTTC. Its translation is CASSDSKGAGGYTF.

The CDR3 nucleotides read TGTGCCAGCAGCTTAGTTGGATCAGGGAGCAATCAGCCCCAGCATTTT. Its translation: CASSLVGSGSNQPQHF. This chain uses TRBV7-2 with TRBJ1-5; a weak D match, TRBD1 (5 bases). V lost 1 base and J lost 1, with 11 bases in between. Germline assignment: CDR1 SGHTA and CDR2 FQGNSA. The CDR3 consists of 16 residues.

The chain is built from TRBV25-1 and TRBJ1-1, with 9 bases that match TRBD1. Looked up from germline, CDR1 is MGHDK and CDR2 is SYGVNS. Trimming removed 2 bases from V and 0 bases from J; junction bases left unmatched: 10. The CDR3 is 18 amino acids. CDR3 DNA: TGTGCCAGCAGTGAACTGGGGACAGGGCGAGGATTGAACACTGAAGCTTTCTTT. It specifies CASSELGTGRGLNTEAFF.